This T cell receptor beta chain was obtained from a study of vaccination and CD4 T cells after COVID-19. Study-wide background: Overlapping peptides covering the spike proteins of SARS-CoV-2, HCoV-NL63, HCoV-OC43 and HCoV-229E were added to stimulate cells. Study-wide findings and caveats: For SARS-CoV-2-reactive clonotypes, the median went from around 20 to 38, a nonsignificant increase.

Treatment indicated: roughly 10-day PBMC culture with coronavirus spike peptide pools or control peptides (ViraFEST assay). In the ViraFEST assay, peptide-pool expansion preceded TCR sequencing of expanded clonotypes. This CDR3 contains 15 residues. Germline V gene lookup returns CDR1 SNHLY and CDR2 FYNNEI. V lost 6 bases and J lost 5, with 14 bases in between. Cultured CD4+ T-cell DNA underwent Oncomine TCR Beta short-read sequencing. Via MiXCR, TCRdb re-called the PCR reads, giving one row per CDR3 protein. The table records more than 3,000 distinct CDR3 sequences, approximately 16% of them present only once. By its share, this clonotype is medium-sized (0.01 to 0.1%). Antigen specificity is unknown.

The gene calls are TRBV2 and TRBJ1-6; possible D gene TRBD1, 5 bases. This receptor was obtained from a human donor who had recovered from COVID-19. The specimen sequenced was CD4+ T cells from blood, cultured in vitro. The CDR3 reads CASSLQVGNNSPLHF. The CDR3 nucleotides read TGTGCCAGCAGCTTACAGGTAGGAAATAATTCACCCCTCCACTTT.